This TCR beta chain was captured in a study of shared clonotypes between healthy human individuals. On the study more broadly: A donor's plate count was three for CD4 naive and three for CD4 memory; CD8 naive had two and CD8 memory one. Study-level findings and limits: All-four-donor shared clonotypes had higher generation probabilities than non-shared clonotypes did.

Comment on this clone: Its antigen is as yet unknown.

The assay ran at deep level. Here immunoSEQ multiplex PCR was the method, and the copy in TCRdb shows in-frame clones only, minus some. The sample includes hundreds of thousands of clones, roughly 73% of them seen just once. Investigators divided CD4+ cells into CD45RA+ naive and CD45RA-negative memory subsets. Trimming cost V 2 bases and J 5 bases, with 6 bases left between them. This CDR3 has 13 amino acids. Germline values: CDR1 MGHDK, CDR2 SYGVNS. Sequencing was carried out using memory CD4+ T cells sorted from blood. Subset given: CD45RA-negative fraction. The genes are TRBV25-1 and TRBJ2-2; D not resolved. This TCR was sampled from a woman aged 25 to 45 in good health. CDR3 in amino acids: CASSELLTGELFF. The CDR3 DNA reads as TGTGCCAGCAGTGAACTACTAACCGGGGAGCTGTTTTTT.